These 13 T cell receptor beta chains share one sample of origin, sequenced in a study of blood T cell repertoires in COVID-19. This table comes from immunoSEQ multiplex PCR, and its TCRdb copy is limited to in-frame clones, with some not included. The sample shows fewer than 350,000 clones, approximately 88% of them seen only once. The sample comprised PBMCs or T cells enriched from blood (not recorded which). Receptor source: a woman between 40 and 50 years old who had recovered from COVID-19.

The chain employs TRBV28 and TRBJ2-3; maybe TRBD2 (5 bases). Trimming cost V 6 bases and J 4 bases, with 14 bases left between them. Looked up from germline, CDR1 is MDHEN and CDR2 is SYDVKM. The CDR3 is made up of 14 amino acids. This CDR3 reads CASSPTRGADTQYF. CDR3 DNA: TGTGCCAGCAGCCCAACTAGAGGTGCAGATACGCAGTATTTT. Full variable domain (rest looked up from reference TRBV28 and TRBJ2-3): DVKVTQSSRYLVKRTGEKVFLECVQDMDHENMFWYRQDPGLGLRLIYFSYDVKMKEKGDIPEGYSVSREKKERFSLILESASTNQTSMYLCASSPTRGADTQYFGPGTRLTVL.

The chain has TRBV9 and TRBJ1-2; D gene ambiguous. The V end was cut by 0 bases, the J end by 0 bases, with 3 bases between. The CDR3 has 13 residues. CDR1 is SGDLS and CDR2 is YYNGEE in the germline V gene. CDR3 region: CASSVAANYGYTF. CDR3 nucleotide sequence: TGTGCCAGCAGCGTAGCTGCTAACTATGGCTACACCTTC.

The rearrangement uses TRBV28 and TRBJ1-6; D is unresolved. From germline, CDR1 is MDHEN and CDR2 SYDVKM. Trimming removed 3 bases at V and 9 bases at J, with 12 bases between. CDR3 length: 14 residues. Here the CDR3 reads CASSFARHGSPLHF. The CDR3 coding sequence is TGTGCCAGCAGTTTTGCGAGGCATGGTTCACCCCTCCACTTT.

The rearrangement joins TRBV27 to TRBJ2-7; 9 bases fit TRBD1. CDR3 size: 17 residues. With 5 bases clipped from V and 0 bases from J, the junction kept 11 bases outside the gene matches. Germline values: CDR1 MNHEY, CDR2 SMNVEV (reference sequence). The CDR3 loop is CASSPGTGQGSSYEQYF. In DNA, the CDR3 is TGTGCCAGCAGTCCTGGGACGGGACAGGGAAGCTCCTACGAGCAGTACTTC.

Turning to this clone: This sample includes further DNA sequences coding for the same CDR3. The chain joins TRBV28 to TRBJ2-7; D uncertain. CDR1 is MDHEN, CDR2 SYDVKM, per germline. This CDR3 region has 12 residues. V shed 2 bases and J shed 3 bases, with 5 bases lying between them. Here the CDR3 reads CASSLGSYEQYF. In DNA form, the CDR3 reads TGTGCCAGCAGTTTAGGTAGCTACGAGCAGTACTTC.

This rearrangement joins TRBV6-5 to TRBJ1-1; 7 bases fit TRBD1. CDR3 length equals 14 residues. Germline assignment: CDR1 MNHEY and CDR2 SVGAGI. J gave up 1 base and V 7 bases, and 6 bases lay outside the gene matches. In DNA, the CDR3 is TGTGCCAGCAACCTGGACAGGCCGAACACTGAAGCTTTCTTT. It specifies CASNLDRPNTEAFF.

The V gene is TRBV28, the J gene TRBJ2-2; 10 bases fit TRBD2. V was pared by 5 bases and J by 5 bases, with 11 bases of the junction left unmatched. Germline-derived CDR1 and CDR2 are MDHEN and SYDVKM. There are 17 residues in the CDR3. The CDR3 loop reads CASSLWTSGDITGELFF. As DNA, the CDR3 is TGTGCCAGCAGTCTCTGGACTAGCGGAGATATTACCGGGGAGCTGTTTTTT.

The CDR3: CASSLSANYGYTF. In DNA form, the CDR3 reads TGTGCCAGCAGTTTGTCAGCTAACTATGGCTACACCTTC. The chain links TRBV6-5 to TRBJ1-2; D is uncertain. Trimming took off 4 bases at V and 0 bases at J, with 6 bases between the two ends. The CDR3 is made up of 13 amino acids. Germline lookup yields CDR1 MNHEY and CDR2 SVGAGI.

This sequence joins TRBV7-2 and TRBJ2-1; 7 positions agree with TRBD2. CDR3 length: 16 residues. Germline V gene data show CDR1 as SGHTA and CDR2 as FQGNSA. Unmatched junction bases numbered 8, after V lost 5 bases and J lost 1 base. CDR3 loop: CASSLTSGLSYNEQFF. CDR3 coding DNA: TGTGCCAGCAGCCTCACATCGGGACTATCCTACAATGAGCAGTTCTTC.

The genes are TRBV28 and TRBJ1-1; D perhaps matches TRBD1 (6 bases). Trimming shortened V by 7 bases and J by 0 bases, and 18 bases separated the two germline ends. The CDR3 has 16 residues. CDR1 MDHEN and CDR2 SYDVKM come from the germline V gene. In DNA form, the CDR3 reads TGTGCCAGCACAACCTTGGGGGGGCTGATGAACACTGAAGCTTTCTTT. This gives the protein CASTTLGGLMNTEAFF.

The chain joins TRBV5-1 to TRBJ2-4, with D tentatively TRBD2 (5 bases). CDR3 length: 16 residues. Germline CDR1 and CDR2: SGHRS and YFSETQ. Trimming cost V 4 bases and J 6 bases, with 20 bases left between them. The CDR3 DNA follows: TGCGCCAGCAGCCTCGTCGTCGGGAACTGGGGAAACATTCAGTACTTC. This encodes CASSLVVGNWGNIQYF.

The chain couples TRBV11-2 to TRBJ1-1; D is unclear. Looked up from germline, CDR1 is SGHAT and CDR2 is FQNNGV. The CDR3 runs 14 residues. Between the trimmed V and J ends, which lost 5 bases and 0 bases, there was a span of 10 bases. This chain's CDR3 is CASSPRHLNTEAFF. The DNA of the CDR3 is TGTGCCAGCAGCCCGAGACACTTGAACACTGAAGCTTTCTTT.

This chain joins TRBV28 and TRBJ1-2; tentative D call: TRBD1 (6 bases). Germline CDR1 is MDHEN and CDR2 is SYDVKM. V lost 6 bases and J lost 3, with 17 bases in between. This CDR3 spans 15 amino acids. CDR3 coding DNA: TGTGCCAGCAGCCGACAGGCTACTTTGTACTATGGCTACACCTTC. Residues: CASSRQATLYYGYTF.